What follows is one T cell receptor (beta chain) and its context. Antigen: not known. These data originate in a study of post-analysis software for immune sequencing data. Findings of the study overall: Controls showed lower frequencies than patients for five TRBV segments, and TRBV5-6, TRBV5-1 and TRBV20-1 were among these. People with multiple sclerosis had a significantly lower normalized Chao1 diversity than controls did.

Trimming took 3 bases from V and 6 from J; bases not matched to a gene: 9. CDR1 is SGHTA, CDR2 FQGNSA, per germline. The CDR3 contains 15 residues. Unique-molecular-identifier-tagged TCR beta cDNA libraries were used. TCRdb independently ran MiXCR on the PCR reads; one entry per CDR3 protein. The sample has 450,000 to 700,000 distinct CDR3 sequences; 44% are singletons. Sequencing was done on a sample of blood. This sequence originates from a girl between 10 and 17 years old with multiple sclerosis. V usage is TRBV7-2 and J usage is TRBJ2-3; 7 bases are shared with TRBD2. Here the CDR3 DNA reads TGTGCCAGCAGCTTTAGCGGGTTAATCCTCGATACGCAGTATTTT. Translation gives CASSFSGLILDTQYF.